The clone carrying this T cell receptor (beta chain) was counted many times. Its specificity is unknown. With a duration under 2 months, the hyperthyroidism was newly diagnosed in patients aged 18 to 65. Orbital computed tomography, thyroid ultrasound, serum thyroxine and TRAb, and clinical symptoms together informed the diagnoses. Amplified TCR beta CDR3 regions derived from RNA transcripts. The primer set for the first-round RT-PCR of the TCR CDR3 was HTBI. From the multiplex PCR reads, TCRdb called clonotypes with MiXCR, one entry per CDR3 protein. The profile shows a few hundred thousand distinct CDR3 sequences, around 21% of them singletons. The sample comes from a study of T cells in Graves' hyperthyroidism and ophthalmopathy. Notes on the study in general: Also found in blood were most expanded thyroid clonotypes above 0.001.

There are 15 residues in the CDR3. Trimming took off 5 bases at V and 4 bases at J, with 17 bases between the two ends. In germline, CDR1 is MDHEN, CDR2 SYDVKM. The sample taken for sequencing was blood. V is TRBV28 and J is TRBJ1-2; possibly TRBD1 for D (6 bases). The source of this sequence is a man aged 18 to 30 with Graves' hyperthyroidism. The CDR3 reads CASSRTGLRAYGYTF. The CDR3 DNA is TGTGCCAGCAGTCGCACAGGGCTCCGGGCCTATGGCTACACCTTC.